These T cell receptor beta chains were read from a single sample in a study of cytomegalovirus exposure and HLA in healthy donors. Some clones are missing from TCRdb's copy, which holds only in-frame ones; the method was immunoSEQ multiplex PCR. Of 140,000 to 150,000 clones in the sample, 9.7% are singletons; the top ten hold approximately 1.9%. The sample was PBMCs. The receptors shown here come from a man between 45 and 60 years old in good health and CMV-seronegative. Both conserved end residues are part of each CDR3. D genes are given only for firm matches. Rows may omit the clone size; those that give it use once, few, many or a size class.

>TRBV19|TRBJ2-3|NA|NA
TGTGCCAGTAGTCAACTTAGCACAGATACGCAGTATTTT
CASSQLSTDTQYF
>TRBV6-6|TRBJ1-5|NA|NA
TGTGCCAGCAGTTACGAGGCAGGGGAATTTGATCAGCCCCAGCATTTT
CASSYEAGEFDQPQHF
>TRBV29-1|TRBJ2-7|NA|few
NA
CSVFAGGSEYF
>TRBV27|TRBJ2-7|NA|NA
TGTGCCAGCAGTAGGGGACTTCCACGGCAGGGGGTTTTTTACGAGCAGTACTTC
CASSRGLPRQGVFYEQYF
>TRBV6-5|TRBJ2-7|TRBD1|few
TGTGCCAGCACCGACAGGGGACGCTACGAGCAGTACTTC
CASTDRGRYEQYF
>TRBV23-1|TRBJ2-4|TRBD2|NA
TGCGCCAGCAGTCATTTCCATTGGAGCGGGAGTTGGGCCAAAAACATTCAGTACTTC
CASSHFHWSGSWAKNIQYF
>TRBV19|TRBJ1-2|NA|few
TGTGCCAGTAGTACCACCCCCGGGAAGGGTGGCGTCCCCTCGACTGGCTACACCTTC
CASSTTPGKGGVPSTGYTF
>TRBV28|TRBJ1-2|NA|few
TGTGCCAGCAGTTTGGCAGGCTATGGCTACACCTTC
CASSLAGYGYTF
>TRBV6-5|TRBJ2-3|TRBD2|NA
TGTGCCAGCAGAACGGGGGGGAAGACGCAGTATTTT
CASRTGGKTQYF
>TRBV19|TRBJ2-4|NA|few
TGTGCCAGTACCCAACCCGGGGAAAACATTCAGTACTTC
CASTQPGENIQYF
>TRBV28|TRBJ2-1|TRBD2|few
TGTGCCAGCAGTGCCATCACTAGCGGGTCCTACAATGAGCAGTTCTTC
CASSAITSGSYNEQFF
>TRBV4-2|TRBJ1-5|NA|NA
TGTGCCAGCAGCCCCCAAATCGGGAGCCCCCAGCATTTT
CASSPQIGSPQHF
>TRBV7-3|TRBJ2-1|TRBD2|NA
TGTGCCAGCAGCTCGATAGCGGGACCCTACAATGAGCAGTTCTTC
CASSSIAGPYNEQFF
>TRBV19|TRBJ2-1|TRBD2|few
TGTGCCAGTAGTAGGGCCCCTAGCGGGAGCTGGGGCTCCTACAATGAGCAGTTCTTC
CASSRAPSGSWGSYNEQFF
>TRBV10-3|TRBJ1-1|NA|NA
TGTGCCATCAGCCCTACAGGGATGGGCACTGAAGCTTTCTTT
CAISPTGMGTEAFF
>TRBV4-2|TRBJ2-3|NA|few
TGTGCCAGCAGCCAAGGACTAATGGATACGCAGTATTTT
CASSQGLMDTQYF
>TRBV7-3|TRBJ1-2|TRBD1|NA
TGTGCCAGCAGCCCCCTCCGGGGACAGGGGGCATTGGCTTTC
CASSPLRGQGALAF
>TRBV2|TRBJ1-1|NA|NA
TGTGCCAGCAGTTCACAGCCCCGGAACACTGAAGCTTTCTTT
CASSSQPRNTEAFF
>TRBV5-6|TRBJ1-5|NA|few
TGTGCCAGCAGCTCAGACAGCAACTCCAATCAGCCCCAGCATTTT
CASSSDSNSNQPQHF
>TRBV11-2|TRBJ2-3|TRBD2|once
TGTGCCAGCAGCTTATTAGCGGGGGGAGGGCCAGATACGCAGTATTTT
CASSLLAGGGPDTQYF
>TRBV7-9|TRBJ1-4|TRBD1|NA
TGTGCCAGCAGCACCCGACAGGGAGTAAATGAAAAACTGTTTTTT
CASSTRQGVNEKLFF
>TRBV18|TRBJ1-2|NA|NA
TGTGCCAGCGGCTTACGTCGGGGGGACGGGGGCTACACCTTC
CASGLRRGDGGYTF
>TRBV5-1|TRBJ2-5|NA|NA
TGCGCCAGCATGGGCCACCTTACTTTTCGGTACCAAGAGACCCAGTACTTC
CASMGHLTFRYQETQYF
>TRBV6-1|TRBJ1-5|NA|NA
TGTGCCAGCAGGAGACAATTTAGCAATCAGCCCCAGCATTTT
CASRRQFSNQPQHF
>TRBV6-1|TRBJ1-3|NA|few
TGTGCCAGCAGTGAATTAAATCCAGGGGCTGGAAACACCATATATTTT
CASSELNPGAGNTIYF
>TRBV11-3|TRBJ2-3|NA|NA
TGTGCCAGCAGCTCGGGGGTGCCCGGGACGCCTAGCACAGATACGCAGTATTTT
CASSSGVPGTPSTDTQYF
>TRBV21-1|TRBJ1-4|NA|few
TGTGCCAGCAGGGACAGGGTCCGAACTAATGAAAAACTGTTTTTT
CASRDRVRTNEKLFF
>TRBV6-1|TRBJ1-2|TRBD1|NA
TGTGCCAGCAGTGGGACAGGCCCTAACTATGGCTACACCTTC
CASSGTGPNYGYTF
>TRBV29-1|TRBJ2-7|NA|few
TGCAGCGTTGGTTTATCCGAGCAGTACTTC
CSVGLSEQYF
>TRBV6-1|TRBJ2-2|TRBD1|few
TGTGCCAGCAGTGTACAAACGGGACAGGGGCTTGCCGGGGAGCTGTTTTTT
CASSVQTGQGLAGELFF
>TRBV6-5|TRBJ2-1|TRBD2|few
TGTGCCAGCCAGGTAGCGGGAGGGCCGTATGAGCAGTTCTTC
CASQVAGGPYEQFF
>TRBV7-2|TRBJ2-7|NA|few
TGTGCCAGCAGCTGGACTACCGGGGGTTACGAGCAGTACTTC
CASSWTTGGYEQYF
>TRBV2|TRBJ2-2|NA|few
TGTGCCAGTACGCCTACCGGTAGGGCGGGGATTCTGGCTAACACCGGGGAGCTGTTTTTT
CASTPTGRAGILANTGELFF